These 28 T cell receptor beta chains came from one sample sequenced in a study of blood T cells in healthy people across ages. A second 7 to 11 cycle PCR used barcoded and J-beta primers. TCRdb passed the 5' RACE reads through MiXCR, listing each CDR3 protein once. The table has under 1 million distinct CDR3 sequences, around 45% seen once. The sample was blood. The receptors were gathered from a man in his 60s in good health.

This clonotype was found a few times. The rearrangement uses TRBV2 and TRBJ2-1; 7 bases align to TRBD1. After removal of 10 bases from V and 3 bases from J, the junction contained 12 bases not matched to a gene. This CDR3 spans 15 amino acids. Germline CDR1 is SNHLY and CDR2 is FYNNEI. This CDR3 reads CAKTRTGGNYNEQFF. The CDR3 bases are TGTGCCAAAACAAGGACAGGAGGTAACTACAATGAGCAGTTCTTC.

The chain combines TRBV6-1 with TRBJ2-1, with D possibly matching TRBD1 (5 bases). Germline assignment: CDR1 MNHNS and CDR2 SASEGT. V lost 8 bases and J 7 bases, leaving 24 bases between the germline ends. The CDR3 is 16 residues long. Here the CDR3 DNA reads TGTGCCAGCGCTACCCTCCCACAGGCTATAGGTAATGAGCAGTTCTTC. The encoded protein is CASATLPQAIGNEQFF.

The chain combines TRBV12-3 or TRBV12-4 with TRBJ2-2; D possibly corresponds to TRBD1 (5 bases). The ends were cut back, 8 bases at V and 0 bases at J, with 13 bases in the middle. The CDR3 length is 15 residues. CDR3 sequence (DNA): TGTGCCAGCCTCATGGGGCAGACGAACACCGGGGAGCTGTTTTTT. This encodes CASLMGQTNTGELFF.

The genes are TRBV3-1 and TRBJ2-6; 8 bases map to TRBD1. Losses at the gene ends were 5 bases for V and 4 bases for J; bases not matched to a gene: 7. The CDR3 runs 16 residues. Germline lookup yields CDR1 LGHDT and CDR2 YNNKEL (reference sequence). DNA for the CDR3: TGTGCCAGCAGCAATCTCAGGGGGCCCGGGGCCAACGTCCTGACTTTC. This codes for CASSNLRGPGANVLTF.

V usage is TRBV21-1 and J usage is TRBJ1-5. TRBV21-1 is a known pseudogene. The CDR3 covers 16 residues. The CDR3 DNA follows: TGTGCCAGCAGCAAATTTGATGGTTCTGGAAATCAGCCCCAGCATTTT. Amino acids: CASSKFDGSGNQPQHF.

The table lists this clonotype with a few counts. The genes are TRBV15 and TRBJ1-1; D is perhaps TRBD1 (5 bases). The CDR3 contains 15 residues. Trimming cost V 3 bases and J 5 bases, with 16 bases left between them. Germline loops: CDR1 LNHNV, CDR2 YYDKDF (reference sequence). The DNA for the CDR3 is TGTGCCACCAGCAGTGGGGGACCGGCGAAAACTGAAGCTTTCTTT. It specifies CATSSGGPAKTEAFF.

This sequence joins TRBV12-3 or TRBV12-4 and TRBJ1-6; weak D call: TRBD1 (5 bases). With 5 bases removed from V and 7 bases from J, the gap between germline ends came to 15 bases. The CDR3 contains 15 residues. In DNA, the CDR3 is TGTGCCAGCAGTCCACAGGCGGGTACGAATTCACCCCTCCACTTT. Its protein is CASSPQAGTNSPLHF.

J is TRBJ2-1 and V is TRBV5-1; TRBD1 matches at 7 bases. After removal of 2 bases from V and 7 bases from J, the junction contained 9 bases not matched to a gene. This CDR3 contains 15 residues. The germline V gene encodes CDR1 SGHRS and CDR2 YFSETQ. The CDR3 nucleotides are TGCGCCAGCAGCTTCGGCAGGGGGTGGGAAAATGAGCAGTTCTTC. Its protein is CASSFGRGWENEQFF.

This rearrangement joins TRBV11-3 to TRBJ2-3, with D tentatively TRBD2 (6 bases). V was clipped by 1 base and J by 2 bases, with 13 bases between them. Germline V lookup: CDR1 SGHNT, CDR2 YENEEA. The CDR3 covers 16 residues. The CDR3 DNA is TGTGCCAGCAGCTTAGGAGCGGGTGGGCACACAGATACGCAGTATTTT. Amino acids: CASSLGAGGHTDTQYF. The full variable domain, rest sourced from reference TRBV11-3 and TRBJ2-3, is EAGVVQSPRYKIIEKKQPVAFWCNPISGHNTLYWYLQNLGQGPELLIRYENEEAVDDSQLPKDRFSAERLKGVDSTLKIQPAELGDSAVYLCASSLGAGGHTDTQYFGPGTRLTVL.

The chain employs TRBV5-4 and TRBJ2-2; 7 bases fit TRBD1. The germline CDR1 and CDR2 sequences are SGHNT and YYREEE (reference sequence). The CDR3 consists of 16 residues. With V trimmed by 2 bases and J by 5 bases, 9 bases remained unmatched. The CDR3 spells CASSFGSRGRTGELFF. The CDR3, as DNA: TGTGCCAGCAGCTTTGGGTCAAGGGGGCGAACCGGGGAGCTGTTTTTT.

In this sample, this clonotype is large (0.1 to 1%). DNA for the CDR3: TGTGCCAGCAGCGCGGACTACCTTAACTATGGCTACACCTTC. It encodes CASSADYLNYGYTF. The chain joins TRBV9 to TRBJ1-2, with D unclear. Germline loops: CDR1 SGDLS, CDR2 YYNGEE. CDR3 length equals 14 residues. Trimming removed 3 bases at V and 1 base at J, with 10 bases between.

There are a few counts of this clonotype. CDR3 bases: TGTGCCAGCAGCTTGAAGGACAGGGTGAACACTGAAGCTTTCTTT. The encoded protein is CASSLKDRVNTEAFF. V is TRBV5-5 and J is TRBJ1-1, with TRBD1 matching 8 bases. From germline, CDR1 is SGHKS and CDR2 YYEKEE (reference sequence). J lost 0 bases, V lost 1 base, and 2 bases had no gene match. The CDR3 contains 15 residues.

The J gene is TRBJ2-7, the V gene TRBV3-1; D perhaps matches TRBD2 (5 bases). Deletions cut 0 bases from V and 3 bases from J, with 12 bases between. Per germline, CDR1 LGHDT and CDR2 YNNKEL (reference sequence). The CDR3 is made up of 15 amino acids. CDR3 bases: TGTGCCAGCAGCCAAGACGCGGGCCAATTCTACGAGCAGTACTTC. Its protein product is CASSQDAGQFYEQYF.

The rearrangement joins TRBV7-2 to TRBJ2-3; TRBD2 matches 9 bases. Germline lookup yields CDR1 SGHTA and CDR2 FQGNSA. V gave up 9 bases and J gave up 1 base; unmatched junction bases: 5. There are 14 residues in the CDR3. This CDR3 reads CARGTSSGTDTQYF. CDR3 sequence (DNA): TGTGCCAGAGGGACTAGCAGCGGCACAGATACGCAGTATTTT.

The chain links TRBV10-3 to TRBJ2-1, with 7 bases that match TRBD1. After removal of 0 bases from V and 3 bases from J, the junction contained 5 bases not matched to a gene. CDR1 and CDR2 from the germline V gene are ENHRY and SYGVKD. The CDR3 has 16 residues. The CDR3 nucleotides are TGTGCCATCAGTGAGTCGAAAGGGGGCAGCTACAATGAGCAGTTCTTC. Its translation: CAISESKGGSYNEQFF.

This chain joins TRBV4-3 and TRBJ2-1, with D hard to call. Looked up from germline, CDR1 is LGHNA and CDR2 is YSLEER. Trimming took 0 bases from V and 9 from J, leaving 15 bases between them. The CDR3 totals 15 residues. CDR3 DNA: TGCGCCAGCAGCCAAGATCCTAGTTCGGCTGGTGAGCAGTTCTTC. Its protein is CASSQDPSSAGEQFF.

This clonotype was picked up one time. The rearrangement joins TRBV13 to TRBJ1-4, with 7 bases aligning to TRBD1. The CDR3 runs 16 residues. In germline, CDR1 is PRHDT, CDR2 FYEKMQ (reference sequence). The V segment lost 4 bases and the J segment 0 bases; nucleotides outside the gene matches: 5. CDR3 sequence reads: CASSSGTEATNEKLFF. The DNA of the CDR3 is TGTGCCAGCAGCTCAGGGACAGAAGCAACTAATGAAAAACTGTTTTTT.

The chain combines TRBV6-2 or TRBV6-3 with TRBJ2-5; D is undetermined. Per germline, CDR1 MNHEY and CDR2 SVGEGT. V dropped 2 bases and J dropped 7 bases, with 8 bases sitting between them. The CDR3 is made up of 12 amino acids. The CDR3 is CASSYRSGTQYF. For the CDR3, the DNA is TGTGCCAGCAGTTACCGAAGTGGGACCCAGTACTTC.

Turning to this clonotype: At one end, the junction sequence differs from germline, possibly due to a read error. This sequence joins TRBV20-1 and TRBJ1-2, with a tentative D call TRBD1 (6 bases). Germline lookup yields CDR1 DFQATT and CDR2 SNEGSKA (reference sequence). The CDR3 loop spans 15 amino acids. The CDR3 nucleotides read TGCGGTGCCCCCTCAACCAGGACAGCTGTCTATGGCCACACCTTC. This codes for CGAPSTRTAVYGHTF.

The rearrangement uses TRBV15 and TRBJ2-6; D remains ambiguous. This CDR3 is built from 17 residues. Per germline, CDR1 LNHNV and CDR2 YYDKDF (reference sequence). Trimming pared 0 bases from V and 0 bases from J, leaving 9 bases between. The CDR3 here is CATSRDLGSSGANVLTF. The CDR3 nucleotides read TGTGCCACCAGCAGAGATTTGGGAAGCTCTGGGGCCAACGTCCTGACTTTC.

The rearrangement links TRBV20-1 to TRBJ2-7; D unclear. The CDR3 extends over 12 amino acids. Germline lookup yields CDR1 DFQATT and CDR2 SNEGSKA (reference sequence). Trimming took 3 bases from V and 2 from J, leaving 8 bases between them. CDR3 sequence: CSASQGPYEQYF. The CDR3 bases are TGCAGTGCTAGTCAAGGTCCCTACGAGCAGTACTTC.

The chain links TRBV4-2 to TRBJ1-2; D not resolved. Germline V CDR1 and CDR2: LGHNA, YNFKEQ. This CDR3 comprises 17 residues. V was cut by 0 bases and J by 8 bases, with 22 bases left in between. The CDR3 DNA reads TGTGCCAGCAGCCAAGATGGATGGGTCCGGTCAGGTGAAGGCTACACCTTC. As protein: CASSQDGWVRSGEGYTF.

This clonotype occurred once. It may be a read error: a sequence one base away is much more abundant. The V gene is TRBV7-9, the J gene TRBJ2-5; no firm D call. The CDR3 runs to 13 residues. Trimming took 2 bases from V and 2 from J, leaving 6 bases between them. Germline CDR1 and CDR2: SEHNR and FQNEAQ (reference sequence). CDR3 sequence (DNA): TGTGCCAGCAGCTTATCCGAACAAGAGACCCAGTACTTC. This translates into CASSLSEQETQYF.

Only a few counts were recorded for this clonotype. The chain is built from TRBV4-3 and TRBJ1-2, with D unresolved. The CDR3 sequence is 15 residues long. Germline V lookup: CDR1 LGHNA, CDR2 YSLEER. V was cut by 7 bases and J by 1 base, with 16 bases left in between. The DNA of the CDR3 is TGCGCCAGCAACCCCGGGAGAACTCTTAACTATGGCTACACCTTC. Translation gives CASNPGRTLNYGYTF.

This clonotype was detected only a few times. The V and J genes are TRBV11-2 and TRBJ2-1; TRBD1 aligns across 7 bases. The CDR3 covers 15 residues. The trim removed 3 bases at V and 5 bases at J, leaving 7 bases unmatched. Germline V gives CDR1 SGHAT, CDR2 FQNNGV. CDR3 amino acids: CASSLTTGNNNEQFF. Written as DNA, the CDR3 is TGTGCCAGCAGCTTGACGACAGGGAACAACAATGAGCAGTTCTTC.

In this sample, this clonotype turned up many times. Here the CDR3 DNA reads TGCAGTGCTACCTTGGCGGGGGGGCAAGAGACCCAGTACTTC. This sequence encodes CSATLAGGQETQYF. The genes are TRBV20-1 and TRBJ2-5; 9 bases are shared with TRBD2. Germline values: CDR1 DFQATT, CDR2 SNEGSKA (reference sequence). This CDR3 is built from 14 residues. V trimming: 4 bases; J trimming: 2 bases; junction bases outside the gene matches: 5.

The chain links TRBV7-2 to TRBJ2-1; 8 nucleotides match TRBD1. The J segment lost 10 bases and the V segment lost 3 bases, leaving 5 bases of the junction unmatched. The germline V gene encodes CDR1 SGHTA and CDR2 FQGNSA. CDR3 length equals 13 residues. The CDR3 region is CASSLSGTGEQFF. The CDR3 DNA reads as TGTGCCAGCAGCTTGTCCGGGACAGGCGAGCAGTTCTTC.

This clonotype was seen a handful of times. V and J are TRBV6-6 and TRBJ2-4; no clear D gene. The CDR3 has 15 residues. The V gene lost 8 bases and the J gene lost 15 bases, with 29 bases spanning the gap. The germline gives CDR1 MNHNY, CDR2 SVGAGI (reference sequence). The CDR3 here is CASERTTETSTVRYF. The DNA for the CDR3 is TGTGCCAGCGAGAGAACCACAGAAACATCTACGGTTCGGTACTTC.